This TCR beta chain was sequenced in a study of Ad26.COV2.S vaccination and SARS-CoV-2 variants (TCRdb year 2021). General notes on the study: Vaccine-arm donors came from COV1001, a multicentre, randomized, double-blind, placebo-controlled phase I-IIa trial of Ad26.COV2.S in healthy adults. Ad26.COV2.S was administered intramuscularly at a dose of 5x10^10 or 1x10^11 viral particles, either as one shot or as two shots given 56 days apart. Investigators remained blinded to trial group allocation during experiments and outcome assessment. A total of about 30 samples were included in the TCR-sequenced set, comprising some 20 Ad26.COV2.S vaccine recipients, 5 placebo recipients and 8 SARS-CoV-2 convalescent individuals. TCRbeta repertoire sequencing served as the tool for gauging how specific and how broad the SARS-CoV-2-reactive T cell receptors were following Ad26.COV2.S vaccination. Participants in the trial were split at random into five groups of five each, receiving low-dose or high-dose Ad26.COV2.S once or twice, or else placebo on both occasions.

The treatment or condition label, as the study defines it: 19 received Ad26.COV2.S at low or high dose, single or two shots; several received placebo; per-sample allocation not given. For vaccine and placebo recipients, the sequenced repertoires came from samples collected on day 63 after the first injection. Cohort 1b enrolled around 24 adults aged 18-55 years at a single site in Boston, USA, between 29 July and 7 August 2020. Ad26.COV2.S consisted of a replication-incompetent adenovirus type 26 vector by which a prefusion-stabilized SARS-CoV-2 spike protein from the original Wuhan strain was expressed. The germline V gene encodes CDR1 MDHEN and CDR2 SYDVKM. V is clipped by 6 bases and J by 11 bases, and the sequence between their germline boundaries is 23 bases long. There are 15 amino acids in the CDR3, from cysteine to phenylalanine inclusive. The DNA shown is the 45-base CDR3, in frame from base 1.

Comment on this clone: This receptor's antigen is unknown. Per-nucleotide qualities are absent, and no much larger clonotype sits a single base away.

Beyond this particular receptor, the publication reports: Non-spike TCR breadth was comparable between vaccine and placebo recipients, consistent with the vaccine containing only spike. Spike-specific TCR breadth was higher in Ad26.COV2.S recipients than in placebo recipients (P = 0.0014). After vaccination, spike-specific CD8+ and CD4+ T cell responses were reported to show substantial breadth. The study was not powered for comparison of responses between vaccine doses or regimens. According to the authors, total T cell responses may have been underestimated by the TCR breadth and depth analyses.

The immunoSEQ Assay was the method used to sequence TCRbeta CDR3 regions. After extraction, genomic DNA underwent amplification by bias-controlled multiplex PCR, followed by high-throughput sequencing. Under the source paper's analysis protocol: To quantify the absolute abundance of each unique TCRbeta CDR3 region, sequences were collapsed and filtered. Usable DNA was measured by amplifying reference genes present in all nucleated cells, and TCRbeta template counts were normalized to that usable DNA to estimate T cell fraction. Repertoire TCRs were annotated as SARS-CoV-2-specific by exact matching of V gene, CDR3 amino acid sequence and J gene to a known reactive TCR set. The reference SARS-CoV-2 TCR set came from MIRA and was filtered for enrichment in COVID-19-positive ImmuneCODE repertoires, removing public or cross-reactive TCRs. Based on the MIRA antigens, annotated TCRs were further analysed at the level of specific ORF or position within ORF. Breadth was defined as annotated unique rearrangements over total unique productive rearrangements; depth was the summed frequency of those rearrangements. TCR breadth was compared between groups using two-sided Wilcoxon rank-sum tests. Entries here come from immuneACCESS through TCRdb and include only in-frame sequences with V and J called. Some clones fail to appear in such tables; in the studies checked, an unresolved V gene covers under half of the shortfall, and the cause of the remainder is unknown. From that table come the V and J calls and clone size; the DNA was used to work out D and trimming. The sample table shows 300,000 to 400,000 clones, and about 88% are seen once. The ten largest clones take up approximately 11% of the sample.

The TCR was taken from a person aged 18-60 years who received the Ad26.COV2.S COVID-19 vaccine or a placebo. The specimen comprised peripheral blood, sampled in a trial of Ad26.COV2.S vaccine versus placebo. The chain joins TRBV28 to TRBJ1-5; TRBD1 is possibly the D segment (5 matching bases). The DNA is TGTGCCAGCAGCACGGACACATTGATAATGGTGTCCCAGCATTTT. Its protein is CASSTDTLIMVSQHF.